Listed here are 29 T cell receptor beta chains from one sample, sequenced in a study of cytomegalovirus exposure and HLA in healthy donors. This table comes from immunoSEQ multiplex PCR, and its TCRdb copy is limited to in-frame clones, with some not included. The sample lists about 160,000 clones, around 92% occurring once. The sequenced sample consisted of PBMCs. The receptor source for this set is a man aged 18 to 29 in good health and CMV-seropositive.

The CDR3 region is CASSSTDYEQFF. CDR3 nucleotides: TGTGCCAGCAGTTCTACCGACTATGAGCAGTTCTTC. V gene TRBV6-6 combines with J gene TRBJ2-1, with D unresolved. The V and J ends lost 4 bases and 8 bases respectively, with 9 bases between them. There are 12 residues in the CDR3. The germline V gene has CDR1 MNHNY and CDR2 SVGAGI (reference sequence).

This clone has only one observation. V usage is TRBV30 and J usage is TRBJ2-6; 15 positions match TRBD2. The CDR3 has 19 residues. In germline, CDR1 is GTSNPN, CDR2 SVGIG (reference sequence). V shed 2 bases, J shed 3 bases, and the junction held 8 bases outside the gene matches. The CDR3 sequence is CAWSFRTSGRAGGANVLTF. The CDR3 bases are TGTGCCTGGAGTTTTAGGACTAGCGGGAGGGCCGGTGGGGCCAACGTCCTGACTTTC.

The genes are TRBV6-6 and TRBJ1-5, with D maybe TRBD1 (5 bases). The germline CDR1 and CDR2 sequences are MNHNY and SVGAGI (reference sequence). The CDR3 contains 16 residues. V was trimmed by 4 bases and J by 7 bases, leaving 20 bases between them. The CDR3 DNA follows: TGTGCCAGCAGTTTCTTGGCGGGGGTGGTGCGGCAGCCCCAGCATTTT. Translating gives CASSFLAGVVRQPQHF.

The CDR3 sequence is CASSDRGRGPDTQYF. As DNA, the CDR3 is TGTGCCAGCAGTGACAGGGGGCGCGGCCCAGATACGCAGTATTTT. The chain couples TRBV2 to TRBJ2-3; 8 bases match TRBD1. This CDR3 spans 15 amino acids. Germline loops: CDR1 SNHLY, CDR2 FYNNEI. J gave up 4 bases and V 3 bases, and 6 bases lay outside the gene matches.

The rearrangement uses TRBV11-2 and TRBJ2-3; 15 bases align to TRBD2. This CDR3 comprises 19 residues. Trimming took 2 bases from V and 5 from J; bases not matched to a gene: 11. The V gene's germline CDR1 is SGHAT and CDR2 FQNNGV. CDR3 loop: CASSLIQIPGLAGGDTQYF. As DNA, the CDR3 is TGTGCCAGCAGCTTAATCCAAATCCCGGGACTAGCGGGAGGAGATACGCAGTATTTT. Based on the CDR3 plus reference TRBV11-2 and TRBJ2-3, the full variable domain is EAGVAQSPRYKIIEKRQSVAFWCNPISGHATLYWYQQILGQGPKLLIQFQNNGVVDDSQLPKDRFSAERLKGVDSTLKIQPAKLEDSAVYLCASSLIQIPGLAGGDTQYFGPGTRLTVL.

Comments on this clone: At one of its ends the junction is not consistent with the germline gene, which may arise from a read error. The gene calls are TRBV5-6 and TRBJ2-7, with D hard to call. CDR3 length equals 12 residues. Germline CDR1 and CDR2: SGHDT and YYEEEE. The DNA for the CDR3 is TGTGCCAGCAGCCTGCCTACCTCCGAGTTACGCTTC. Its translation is CASSLPTSELRF. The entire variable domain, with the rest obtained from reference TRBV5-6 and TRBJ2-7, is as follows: DAGVTQSPTHLIKTRGQQVTLRCSPKSGHDTVSWYQQALGQGPQFIFQYYEEEERQRGNFPDRFSGHQFPNYSSELNVNALLLGDSALYLCASSLPTSELRFGPGTRLTVT.

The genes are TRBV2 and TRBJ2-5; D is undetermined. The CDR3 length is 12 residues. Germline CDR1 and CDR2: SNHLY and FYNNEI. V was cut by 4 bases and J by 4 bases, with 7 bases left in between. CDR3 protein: CASSVQPETQYF. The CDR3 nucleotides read TGTGCCAGCAGTGTACAGCCAGAGACCCAGTACTTC.

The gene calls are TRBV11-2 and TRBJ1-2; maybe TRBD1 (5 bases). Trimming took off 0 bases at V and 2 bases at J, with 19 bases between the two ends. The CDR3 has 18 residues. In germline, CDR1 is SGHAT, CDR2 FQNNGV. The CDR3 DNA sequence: TGTGCCAGCAGCTTAGATTGGTCTGGGGTCTCAGGGAACTATGGCTACACCTTC. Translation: CASSLDWSGVSGNYGYTF.

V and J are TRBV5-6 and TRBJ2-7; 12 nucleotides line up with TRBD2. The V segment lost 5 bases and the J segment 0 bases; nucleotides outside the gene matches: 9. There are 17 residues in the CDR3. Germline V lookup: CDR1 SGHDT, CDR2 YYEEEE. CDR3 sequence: CASRSRTSGDISYEQYF. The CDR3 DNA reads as TGTGCCAGCAGATCCCGGACTAGCGGGGACATCTCCTACGAGCAGTACTTC.

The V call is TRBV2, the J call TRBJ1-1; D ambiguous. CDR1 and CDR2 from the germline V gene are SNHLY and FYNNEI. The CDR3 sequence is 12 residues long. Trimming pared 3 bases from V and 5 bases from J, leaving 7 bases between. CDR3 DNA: TGTGCCAGCAGTGACCGCGAGACTGAAGCTTTCTTT. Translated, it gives CASSDRETEAFF.

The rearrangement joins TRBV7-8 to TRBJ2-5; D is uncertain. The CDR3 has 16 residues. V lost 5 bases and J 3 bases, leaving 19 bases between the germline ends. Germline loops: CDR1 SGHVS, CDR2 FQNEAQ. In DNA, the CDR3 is TGTGCCAGCAGCCCGCGTGGTAGCCCCCTAGAAGAGACCCAGTACTTC. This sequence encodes CASSPRGSPLEETQYF.

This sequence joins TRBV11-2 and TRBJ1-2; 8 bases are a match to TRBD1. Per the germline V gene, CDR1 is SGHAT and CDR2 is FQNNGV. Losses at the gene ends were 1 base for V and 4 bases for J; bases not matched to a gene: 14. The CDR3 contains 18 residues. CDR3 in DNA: TGTGCCAGCAGCTTAGTACCGGGAGGACAGGGTAGACCCTATGGCTACACCTTC. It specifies CASSLVPGGQGRPYGYTF.

CDR3 sequence reads: CASSDRDLSYEQYF. The CDR3 DNA reads TGTGCCAGCAGTGATCGGGACTTATCCTACGAGCAGTACTTC. The V gene is TRBV6-4, the J gene TRBJ2-7, with D possibly matching TRBD2 (6 bases). The germline CDR1 and CDR2 sequences are MRHNA and SNTAGT. Trimming removed 3 bases at V and 1 base at J, with 10 bases between. This CDR3 has 14 amino acids.

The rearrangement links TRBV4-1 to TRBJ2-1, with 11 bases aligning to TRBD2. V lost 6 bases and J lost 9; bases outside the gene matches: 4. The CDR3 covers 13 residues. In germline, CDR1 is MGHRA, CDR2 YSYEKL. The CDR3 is CASRGSGRGEQFF. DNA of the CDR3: TGCGCCAGCAGGGGTAGCGGGAGGGGTGAGCAGTTCTTC.

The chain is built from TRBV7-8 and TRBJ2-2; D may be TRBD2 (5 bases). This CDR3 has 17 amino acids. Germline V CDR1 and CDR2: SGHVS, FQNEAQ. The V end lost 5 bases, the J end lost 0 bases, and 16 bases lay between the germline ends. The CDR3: CASSLRRGLANTGELFF. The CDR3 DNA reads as TGTGCCAGCAGCCTACGAAGAGGACTGGCGAACACCGGGGAGCTGTTTTTT.

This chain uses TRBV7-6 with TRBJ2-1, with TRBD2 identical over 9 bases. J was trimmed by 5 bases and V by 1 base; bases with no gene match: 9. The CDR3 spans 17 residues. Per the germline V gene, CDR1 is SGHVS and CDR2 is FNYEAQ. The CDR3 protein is CASSLDFRLAEHNEQFF. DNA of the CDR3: TGTGCCAGCAGCTTAGATTTCCGACTAGCGGAGCACAATGAGCAGTTCTTC.

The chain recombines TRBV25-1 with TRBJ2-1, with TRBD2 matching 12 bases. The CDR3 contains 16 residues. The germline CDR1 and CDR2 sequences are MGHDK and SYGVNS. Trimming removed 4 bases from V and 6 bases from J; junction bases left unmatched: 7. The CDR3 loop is CASSALAGGPLNEQFF. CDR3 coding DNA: TGTGCCAGCAGTGCTCTAGCGGGAGGGCCCCTCAATGAGCAGTTCTTC.

As DNA, the CDR3 is TGTGCCAGCAGCTTTGGGACAGGGGACGAGCAGTACTTC. Translated: CASSFGTGDEQYF. This chain uses TRBV7-9 with TRBJ2-7; 10 nucleotides line up with TRBD1. CDR1 SEHNR and CDR2 FQNEAQ come from the germline V gene (reference sequence). The length of the CDR3 is 13 residues. The trim removed 3 bases at V and 5 bases at J, leaving 1 base unmatched.

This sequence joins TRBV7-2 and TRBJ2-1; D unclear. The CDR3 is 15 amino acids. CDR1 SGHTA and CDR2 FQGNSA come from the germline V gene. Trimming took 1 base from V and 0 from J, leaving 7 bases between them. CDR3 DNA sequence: TGTGCCAGCAGCTTAGTTTTCAGCTCCTACAATGAGCAGTTCTTC. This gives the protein CASSLVFSSYNEQFF.

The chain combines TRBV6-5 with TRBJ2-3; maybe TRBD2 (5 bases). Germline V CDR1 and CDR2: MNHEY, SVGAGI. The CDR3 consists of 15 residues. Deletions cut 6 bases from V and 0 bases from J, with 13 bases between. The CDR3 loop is CASSRQGGSTDTQYF. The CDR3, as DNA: TGTGCCAGCAGCCGCCAAGGCGGGAGCACAGATACGCAGTATTTT.

CDR3 sequence reads: CASSSGTGRKLFF. The CDR3 bases are TGTGCCAGCAGTTCCGGGACAGGGAGGAAACTGTTTTTT. The chain joins TRBV7-9 to TRBJ1-4, with TRBD1 identical over 9 bases. The CDR3 totals 13 residues. Germline CDR1 is SEHNR and CDR2 is FQNEAQ (reference sequence). Trimming cost V 6 bases and J 11 bases; bases outside gene matches: 7.

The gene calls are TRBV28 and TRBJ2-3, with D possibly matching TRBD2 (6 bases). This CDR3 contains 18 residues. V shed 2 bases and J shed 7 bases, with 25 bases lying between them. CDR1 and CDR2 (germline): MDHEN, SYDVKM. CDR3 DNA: TGTGCCAGCAGTTTAGCGGCTAGCGTCGGCATTAACTCTCATACGCAGTATTTT. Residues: CASSLAASVGINSHTQYF.

The CDR3 nucleotides are TGTGCCAGCAGCTTAACGTTTACTAGCGGGATCCCAGAGTTCTTC. It translates to CASSLTFTSGIPEFF. The chain links TRBV7-3 to TRBJ2-1, with TRBD2 matching 10 bases. CDR1 and CDR2 (germline): SGHTA, FQGTGA. J gave up 14 bases and V 0 bases, and 10 bases lay outside the gene matches. The CDR3 totals 15 residues.

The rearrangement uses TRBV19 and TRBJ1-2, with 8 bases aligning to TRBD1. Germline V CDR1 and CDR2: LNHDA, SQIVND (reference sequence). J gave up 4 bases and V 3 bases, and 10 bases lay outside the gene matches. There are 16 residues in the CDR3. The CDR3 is CASSISRLDRAYGYTF. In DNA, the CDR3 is TGTGCCAGTAGTATTTCTCGTCTGGACAGGGCCTATGGCTACACCTTC.

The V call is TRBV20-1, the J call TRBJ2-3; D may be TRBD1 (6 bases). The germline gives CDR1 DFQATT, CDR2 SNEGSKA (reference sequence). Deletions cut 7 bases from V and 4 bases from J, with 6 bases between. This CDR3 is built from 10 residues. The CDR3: CSGGPDTQYF. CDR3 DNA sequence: TGCAGTGGGGGGCCAGATACGCAGTATTTT.

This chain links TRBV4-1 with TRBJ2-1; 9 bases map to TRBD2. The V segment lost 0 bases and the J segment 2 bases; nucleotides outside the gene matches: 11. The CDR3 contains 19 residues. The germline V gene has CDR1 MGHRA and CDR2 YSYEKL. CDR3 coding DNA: TGCGCCAGCAGCCAAGAGAGGAAGGTAGCGGGAGTAGCCTACAATGAGCAGTTCTTC. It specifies CASSQERKVAGVAYNEQFF.

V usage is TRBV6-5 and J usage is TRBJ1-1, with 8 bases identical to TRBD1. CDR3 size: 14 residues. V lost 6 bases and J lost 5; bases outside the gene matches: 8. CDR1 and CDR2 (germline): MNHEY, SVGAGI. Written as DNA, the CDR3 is TGTGCCAGCAGCCAGACAGGGGCGGGAACTGAAGCTTTCTTT. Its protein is CASSQTGAGTEAFF.

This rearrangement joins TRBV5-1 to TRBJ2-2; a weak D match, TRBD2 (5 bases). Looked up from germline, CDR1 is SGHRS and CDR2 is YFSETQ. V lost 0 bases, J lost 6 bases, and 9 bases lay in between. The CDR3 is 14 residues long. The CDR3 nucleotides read TGCGCCAGCAGCTTGGGGCTAGCCGCCGGGGAGCTGTTTTTT. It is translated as CASSLGLAAGELFF.

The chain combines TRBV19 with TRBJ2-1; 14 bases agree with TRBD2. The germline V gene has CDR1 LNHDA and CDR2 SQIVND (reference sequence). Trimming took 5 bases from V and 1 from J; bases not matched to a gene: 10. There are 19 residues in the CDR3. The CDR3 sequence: CASSPGTSGRGGSYNEQFF. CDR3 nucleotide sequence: TGTGCCAGTAGTCCGGGGACTAGCGGGAGAGGGGGATCCTACAATGAGCAGTTCTTC.